The 17 T cell receptor beta chains in this list originate from one sample, sequenced in a study of control samples from healthy donors and cancer patients. Profiling relied on immunoSEQ multiplex PCR, and the TCRdb table lists in-frame clones only, not all of them. This repertoire shows around 84,000 clones, around 83% found once; its top ten account for more than 9%. The sequencing input was PBMCs. These receptors were taken from a man aged 60-69 years with head and neck cancer.

The J gene is TRBJ2-1, the V gene TRBV4-1; 9 nucleotides agree with TRBD2. CDR1 and CDR2 from the germline V gene are MGHRA and YSYEKL. The CDR3 runs to 17 residues. Trimming cost V 4 bases and J 3 bases; bases outside gene matches: 10. CDR3 DNA: TGCGCCAGCAGCCCAATCAAAGCGGGAGGATACTACAATGAGCAGTTCTTC. Protein: CASSPIKAGGYYNEQFF.

The chain is built from TRBV28 and TRBJ1-5; 8 nucleotides line up with TRBD1. Losses at the gene ends were 6 bases for V and 10 bases for J; bases not matched to a gene: 14. The CDR3 extends over 15 amino acids. Germline CDR1 reads MDHEN; CDR2 reads SYDVKM. CDR3 in amino acids: CASSLDRVASTPQHF. CDR3 nucleotide sequence: TGTGCCAGCAGCCTGGACAGGGTGGCGTCTACTCCCCAGCATTTT.

This clone has a handful of counts. The chain uses TRBV12-3 or TRBV12-4 and TRBJ2-1; D is undetermined. The CDR3 is 11 amino acids. The V end was cut by 3 bases, the J end by 8 bases, with 5 bases between. Written as DNA, the CDR3 is TGTGCCAGCAGTTTTTTCGATGAGCAGTTCTTC. This sequence encodes CASSFFDEQFF.

The chain joins TRBV7-8 to TRBJ2-1; D call uncertain. V was trimmed by 4 bases and J by 0 bases, leaving 7 bases between them. The CDR3 covers 14 residues. Germline V CDR1 and CDR2: SGHVS, FQNEAQ. The CDR3 sequence is CASSYRSSYNEQFF. The CDR3 DNA is TGTGCCAGCAGCTATAGGAGCTCCTACAATGAGCAGTTCTTC.

This clone appeared many times. CDR3 nucleotide sequence: TGTGCCAGCTCACCTTCGGGATTTCGGGGCAATCAGCCCCAGCATTTT. This gives the protein CASSPSGFRGNQPQHF. The chain is built from TRBV18 and TRBJ1-5; D remains unclear. Trimming shortened V by 3 bases and J by 2 bases, and 14 bases separated the two germline ends. Germline V gene sequence: CDR1 KGHSH, CDR2 LQKENI. The CDR3 runs 16 residues.

V usage is TRBV6-4 and J usage is TRBJ2-1; 8 bases line up with TRBD2. The length of the CDR3 is 15 residues. Germline V gene lookup returns CDR1 MRHNA and CDR2 SNTAGT. V shed 0 bases, J shed 4 bases, and the junction held 2 bases outside the gene matches. CDR3 DNA: TGTGCCAGCAGTGACTCAGCGGGAGCTTACAATGAGCAGTTCTTC. Protein: CASSDSAGAYNEQFF.

The rearrangement uses TRBV27 and TRBJ2-1; 8 bases match TRBD2. Germline loops: CDR1 MNHEY, CDR2 SMNVEV (reference sequence). The V segment lost 1 base and the J segment 8 bases; nucleotides outside the gene matches: 7. The CDR3 extends over 15 amino acids. CDR3 DNA: TGTGCCAGCAGTTTATTTAGCGGGATATCGGATGAGCAGTTCTTC. Its protein is CASSLFSGISDEQFF.

This clone was detected once. The V gene is TRBV18, the J gene TRBJ1-6; perhaps TRBD1 as D (6 bases). This CDR3 spans 19 amino acids. V shed 0 bases and J shed 0 bases, with 15 bases lying between them. The V gene's germline CDR1 is KGHSH and CDR2 LQKENI. The CDR3 DNA reads TGTGCCAGCTCACCACCGGCACAGGGCATAGGCTCCTATAATTCACCCCTCCACTTT. This gives the protein CASSPPAQGIGSYNSPLHF.

V is TRBV5-1 and J is TRBJ2-5; TRBD1 matches at 8 bases. This CDR3 has 14 amino acids. J was trimmed by 3 bases and V by 4 bases; bases with no gene match: 5. Germline CDR1 SGHRS, CDR2 YFSETQ. This CDR3 reads CASSPGTGEETQYF. CDR3 DNA sequence: TGCGCCAGCAGCCCCGGGACAGGAGAAGAGACCCAGTACTTC.

The chain combines TRBV19 with TRBJ1-1, with a possible D match to TRBD1 (5 bases). The CDR3 is made up of 14 amino acids. Trimming left V 3 bases short and J 5 bases short, with 13 bases between. From germline, CDR1 is LNHDA and CDR2 SQIVND (reference sequence). CDR3 DNA: TGTGCCAGTAGTATTGGGACCCTTGGAACTGAAGCTTTCTTT. Encoded protein: CASSIGTLGTEAFF.

The CDR3 DNA follows: TGTGCCAGCAGCCCAGGGGTAACTGGAAACACCATATATTTT. This sequence encodes CASSPGVTGNTIYF. The genes are TRBV3-1 (or the pseudogene TRBV3-2) and TRBJ1-3; a possible D gene is TRBD1 (6 bases). Germline V gene lookup returns CDR1 LGHDT and CDR2 YNNKEL (reference sequence). This CDR3 spans 14 amino acids. Trimming left V 4 bases short and J 2 bases short, with 9 bases between.

The chain links TRBV18 to TRBJ2-7; D not resolved. The germline gives CDR1 KGHSH, CDR2 LQKENI. V was cut by 0 bases and J by 2 bases, with 8 bases left in between. The CDR3 is 14 amino acids. CDR3 sequence: CASSPPTVTYEQYF. DNA of the CDR3: TGTGCCAGCTCACCACCGACGGTAACCTACGAGCAGTACTTC. Variable domain in full (rest from reference TRBV18 and TRBJ2-7): NAGVMQNPRHLVRRRGQEARLRCSPMKGHSHVYWYRQLPEEGLKFMVYLQKENIIDESGMPKERFSAEFPKEGPSILRIQQVVRGDSAAYFCASSPPTVTYEQYFGPGTRLTVT.

The V gene is TRBV2, the J gene TRBJ1-1; D gene uncertain. The CDR3 totals 12 residues. Germline CDR1 and CDR2: SNHLY and FYNNEI. V was clipped by 6 bases and J by 4 bases, with 9 bases between them. CDR3 DNA sequence: TGTGCCAGCAGGGGCCAGGTCACTGAAGCTTTCTTT. This encodes CASRGQVTEAFF. Full variable domain (missing parts from reference TRBV2 and TRBJ1-1): EPEVTQTPSHQVTQMGQEVILRCVPISNHLYFYWYRQILGQKVEFLVSFYNNEISEKSEIFDDQFSVERPDGSNFTLKIRSTKLEDSAMYFCASRGQVTEAFFGQGTRLTVV.

This clone was detected once. The J gene is TRBJ2-7, the V gene TRBV19; D not certain. The V end was cut by 4 bases, the J end by 10 bases, with 20 bases between. CDR3 size: 14 residues. Germline-derived CDR1 and CDR2 are LNHDA and SQIVND (reference sequence). The CDR3 loop is CASSKLGGPTFQYF. CDR3 nucleotides: TGTGCCAGTAGTAAGTTAGGCGGACCGACCTTTCAGTACTTC.

CDR3 loop: CASSSTSQSSTDTQYF. CDR3 DNA sequence: TGCGCCAGCAGCTCAACTTCACAGAGTAGCACAGATACGCAGTATTTT. V and J are TRBV5-1 and TRBJ2-3; D is undetermined. The CDR3 is 16 amino acids. The germline V and J ends were trimmed by 3 bases and 0 bases, with 14 bases remaining between them. Germline CDR1 is SGHRS and CDR2 is YFSETQ.

The chain employs TRBV5-1 and TRBJ2-5; a weak D match, TRBD2 (5 bases). This CDR3 has 13 amino acids. V was pared by 2 bases and J by 7 bases, with 12 bases between. From germline, CDR1 is SGHRS and CDR2 YFSETQ. The CDR3 DNA is TGCGCCAGCAGCTTCCCTAGGACTGGGACCCAGTACTTC. It translates to CASSFPRTGTQYF.

This chain connects TRBV5-1 to TRBJ2-5; 8 bases are shared with TRBD1. CDR3 size: 14 residues. Losses at the gene ends were 0 bases for V and 5 bases for J; bases not matched to a gene: 3. Germline CDR1 is SGHRS and CDR2 is YFSETQ. The CDR3 DNA reads TGCGCCAGCAGCTTGGAAGACAGGGGCGAGACCCAGTACTTC. This codes for CASSLEDRGETQYF.